The subject of this entry is one TCR beta chain. What it binds is unknown. Profiling relied on immunoSEQ multiplex PCR, and the TCRdb table lists in-frame clones only, not all of them. The sample holds roughly 2.2 million clones, around 93% seen once. This specimen belongs to a study of shared clonotypes between healthy human individuals. Study as a whole: Three plates each covered CD4 naive and memory; CD8 naive two, CD8 memory one. Study findings and constraints: Generation probabilities of non-shared clonotypes were lower (relative to those shared by all four donors).

HIV-negative, healthy adults without recent acute infections or vaccinations were the donors. This clonotype was obtained from a man aged 18 to 30 in good health. Some clones in this sample may be carry-over from other donors' samples. Sequencing was carried out using naive CD4+ T cells from PBMCs. Subset of the sample: CD45RA+ positively selected.

The CDR3 sequence is CSARVDPEAFF. The CDR3, as DNA: TGCAGTGCTAGAGTAGACCCCGAAGCTTTCTTT. The chain combines TRBV20-1 with TRBJ1-1; D call uncertain. Trimming took off 1 base at V and 8 bases at J, with 8 bases between the two ends. The germline CDR1 and CDR2 sequences are DFQATT and SNEGSKA (reference sequence). This CDR3 is 11 amino acids long.